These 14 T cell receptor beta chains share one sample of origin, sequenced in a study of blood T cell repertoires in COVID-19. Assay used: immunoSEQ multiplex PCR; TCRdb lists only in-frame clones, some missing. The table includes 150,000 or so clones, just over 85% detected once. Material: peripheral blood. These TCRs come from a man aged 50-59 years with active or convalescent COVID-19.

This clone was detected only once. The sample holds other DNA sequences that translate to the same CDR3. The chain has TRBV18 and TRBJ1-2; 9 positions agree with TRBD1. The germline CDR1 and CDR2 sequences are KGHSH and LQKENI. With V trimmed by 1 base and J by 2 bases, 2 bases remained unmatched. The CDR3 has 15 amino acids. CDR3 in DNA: TGTGCCAGCTCACCACTGGGACAGGGAAACTATGGCTACACCTTC. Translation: CASSPLGQGNYGYTF.

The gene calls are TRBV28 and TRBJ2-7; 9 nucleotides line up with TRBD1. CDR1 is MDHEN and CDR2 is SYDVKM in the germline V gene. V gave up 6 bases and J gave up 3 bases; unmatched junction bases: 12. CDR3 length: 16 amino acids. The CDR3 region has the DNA TGTGCCAGCAGCGATCGAATCGGGACAGGGATCTACGAGCAGTACTTC. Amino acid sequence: CASSDRIGTGIYEQYF.

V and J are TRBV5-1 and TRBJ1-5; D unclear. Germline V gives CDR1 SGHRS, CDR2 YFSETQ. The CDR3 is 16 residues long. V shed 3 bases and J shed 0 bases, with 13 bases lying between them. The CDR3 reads CASSWRKRRSNQPQHF. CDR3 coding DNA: TGCGCCAGCAGCTGGAGGAAAAGGCGTAGCAATCAGCCCCAGCATTTT.

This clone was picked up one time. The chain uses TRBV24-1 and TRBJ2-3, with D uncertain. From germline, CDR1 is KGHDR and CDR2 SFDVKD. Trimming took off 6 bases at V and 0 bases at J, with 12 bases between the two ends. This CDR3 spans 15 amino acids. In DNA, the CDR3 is TGTGCCACCAGTCTAGGCGGTCTTAGCACAGATACGCAGTATTTT. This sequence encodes CATSLGGLSTDTQYF.

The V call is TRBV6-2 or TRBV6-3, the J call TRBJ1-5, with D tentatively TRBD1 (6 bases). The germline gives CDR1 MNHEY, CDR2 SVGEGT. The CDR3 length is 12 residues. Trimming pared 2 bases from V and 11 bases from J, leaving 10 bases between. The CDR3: CASSYGRGAQHF. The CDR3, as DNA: TGTGCCAGCAGTTACGGGAGGGGGGCCCAGCATTTT.

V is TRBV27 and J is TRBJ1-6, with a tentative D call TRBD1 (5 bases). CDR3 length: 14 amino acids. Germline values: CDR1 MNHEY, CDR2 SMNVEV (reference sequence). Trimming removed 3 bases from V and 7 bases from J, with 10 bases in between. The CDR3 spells CASSFPGNNSPLHF. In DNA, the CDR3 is TGTGCCAGCAGTTTCCCAGGGAACAATTCACCCCTCCACTTT.

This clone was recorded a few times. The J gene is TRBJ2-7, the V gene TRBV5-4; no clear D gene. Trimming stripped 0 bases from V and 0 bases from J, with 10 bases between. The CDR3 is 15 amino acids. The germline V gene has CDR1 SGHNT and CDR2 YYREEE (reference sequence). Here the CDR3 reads CASSLALSSSYEQYF. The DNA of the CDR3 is TGTGCCAGCAGCTTGGCCCTCTCTAGCTCCTACGAGCAGTACTTC.

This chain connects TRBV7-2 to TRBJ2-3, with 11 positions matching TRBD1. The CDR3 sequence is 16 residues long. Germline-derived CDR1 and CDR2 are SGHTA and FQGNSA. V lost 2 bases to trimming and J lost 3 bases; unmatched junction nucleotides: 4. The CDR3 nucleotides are TGTGCCAGCAGCTTAAGTCGGGACAGGGGGACAGATACGCAGTATTTT. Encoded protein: CASSLSRDRGTDTQYF.

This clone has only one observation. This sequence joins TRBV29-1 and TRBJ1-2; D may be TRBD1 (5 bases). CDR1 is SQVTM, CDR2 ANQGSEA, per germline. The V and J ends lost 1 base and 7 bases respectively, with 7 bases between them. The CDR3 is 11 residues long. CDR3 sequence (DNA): TGCAGCGTTGAAGGGGGGGGTGGCTACACCTTC. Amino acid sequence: CSVEGGGGYTF.

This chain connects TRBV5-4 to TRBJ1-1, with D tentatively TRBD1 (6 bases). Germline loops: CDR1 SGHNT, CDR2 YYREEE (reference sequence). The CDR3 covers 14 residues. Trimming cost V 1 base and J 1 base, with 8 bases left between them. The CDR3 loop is CASSLLQGNTEAFF. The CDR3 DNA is TGTGCCAGCAGCTTGCTACAGGGGAACACTGAAGCTTTCTTT.

The chain's CDR3 is CASSEAQGYYGYTF. CDR3 DNA: TGTGCCAGCAGTGAAGCTCAGGGGTACTATGGCTACACCTTC. This chain links TRBV2 with TRBJ1-2, with D maybe TRBD1 (6 bases). Germline CDR1 is SNHLY and CDR2 is FYNNEI. The CDR3 length is 14 residues. The V end lost 0 bases, the J end lost 3 bases, and 8 bases lay between the germline ends.

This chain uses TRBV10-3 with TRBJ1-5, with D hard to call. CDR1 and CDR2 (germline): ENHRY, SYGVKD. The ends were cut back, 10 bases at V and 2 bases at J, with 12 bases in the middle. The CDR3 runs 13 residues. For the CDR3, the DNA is TGTGCCACCCCCGTACTTGGCAATCAGCCCCAGCATTTT. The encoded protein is CATPVLGNQPQHF.

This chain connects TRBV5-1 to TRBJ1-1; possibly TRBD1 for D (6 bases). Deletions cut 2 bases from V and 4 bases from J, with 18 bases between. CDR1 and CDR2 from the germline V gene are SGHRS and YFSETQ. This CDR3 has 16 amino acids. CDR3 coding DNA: TGCGCCAGCAGCTTCGGACAGCTAAGACAGGCCACTGAAGCTTTCTTT. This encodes CASSFGQLRQATEAFF.

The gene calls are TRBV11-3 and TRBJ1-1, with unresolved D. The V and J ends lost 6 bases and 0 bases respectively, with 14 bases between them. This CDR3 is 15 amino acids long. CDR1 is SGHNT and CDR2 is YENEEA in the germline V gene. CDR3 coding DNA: TGTGCCAGCAGTTCCCCCCCCTTTATGAACACTGAAGCTTTCTTT. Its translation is CASSSPPFMNTEAFF.